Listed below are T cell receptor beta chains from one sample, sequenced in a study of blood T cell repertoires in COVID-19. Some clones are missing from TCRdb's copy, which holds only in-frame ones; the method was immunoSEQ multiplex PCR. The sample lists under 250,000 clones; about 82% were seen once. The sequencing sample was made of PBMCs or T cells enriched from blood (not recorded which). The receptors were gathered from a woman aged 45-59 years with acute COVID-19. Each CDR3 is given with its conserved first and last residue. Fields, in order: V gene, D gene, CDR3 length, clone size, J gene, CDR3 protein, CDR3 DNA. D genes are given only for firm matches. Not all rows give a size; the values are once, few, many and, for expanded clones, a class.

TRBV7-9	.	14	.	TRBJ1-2	CASSLAGRGGGYTF	TGTGCCAGCAGCTTAGCGGGACGGGGAGGTGGCTACACCTTC
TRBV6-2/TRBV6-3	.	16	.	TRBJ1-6	CASSPRTFLYNSPLHF	TGTGCCAGCAGCCCTCGGACATTCCTCTATAATTCACCCCTCCACTTT
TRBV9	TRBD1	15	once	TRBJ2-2	CASTRTGANTGELFF	TGTGCCAGCACTCGGACAGGGGCGAACACCGGGGAGCTGTTTTTT
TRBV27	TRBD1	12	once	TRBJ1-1	CASSLLGQEVFF	TGTGCCAGCAGTTTATTGGGACAGGAAGTCTTCTTT
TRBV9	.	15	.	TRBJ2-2	CASSLGGGYTGELFF	TGTGCCAGCAGCCTGGGAGGGGGGTACACCGGGGAGCTGTTTTTT
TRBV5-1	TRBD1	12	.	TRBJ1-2	CASSLGQGGYTF	TGCGCCAGCAGCTTGGGACAGGGTGGCTACACCTTC
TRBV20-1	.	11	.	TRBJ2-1	CSASIRDEQFF	TGCAGTGCGTCTATTCGGGATGAGCAGTTCTTC
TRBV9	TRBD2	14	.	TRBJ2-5	CASSTRGGWETQYF	TGTGCCAGCAGCACTCGCGGGGGGTGGGAGACCCAGTACTTC
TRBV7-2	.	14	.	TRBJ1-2	CASSPKAWGGGYTF	TGTGCCAGCAGCCCTAAGGCCTGGGGGGGAGGCTACACCTTC
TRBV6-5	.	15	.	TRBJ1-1	CASSYSASGNTEAFF	TGTGCCAGCAGTTACTCGGCCTCTGGGAACACTGAAGCTTTCTTT
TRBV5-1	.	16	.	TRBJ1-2	CASSSRTAPANYGYTF	TGCGCCAGCAGCTCCCGGACAGCCCCAGCTAACTATGGCTACACCTTC
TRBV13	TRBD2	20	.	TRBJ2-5	CASSLALGGLAGGNQETQYF	TGTGCCAGCAGCTTAGCTTTAGGAGGACTAGCGGGGGGGAACCAAGAGACCCAGTACTTC
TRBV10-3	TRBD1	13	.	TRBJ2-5	CAIQDRVQETQYF	TGTGCCATCCAAGACAGGGTCCAAGAGACCCAGTACTTC
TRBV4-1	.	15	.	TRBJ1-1	CASSLFRAGNTEAFF	TGCGCCAGCAGCCTTTTCCGTGCAGGGAACACTGAAGCTTTCTTT
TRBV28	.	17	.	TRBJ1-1	CASSLRGLLNEPMGAFF	TGTGCCAGCAGTTTACGAGGGCTCCTGAATGAACCCATGGGGGCTTTCTTT
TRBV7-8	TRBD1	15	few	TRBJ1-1	CASSPGQGRITEAFF	TGTGCCAGCAGCCCGGGACAGGGGAGGATCACTGAAGCTTTCTTT
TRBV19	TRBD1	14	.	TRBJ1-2	CATRDRGAKYGYTF	TGTGCCACCCGGGACAGAGGGGCAAAATATGGCTACACCTTC
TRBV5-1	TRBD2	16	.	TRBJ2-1	CASSLFSSGGYNEQFF	TGCGCCAGCAGCTTGTTCTCTAGCGGGGGCTACAATGAGCAGTTCTTC
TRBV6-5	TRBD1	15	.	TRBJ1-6	CASSGTGGVDSPLHF	TGTGCCAGCAGCGGGACAGGGGGAGTGGATTCACCCCTCCACTTT
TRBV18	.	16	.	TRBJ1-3	CASSPPELSPGNTIYF	TGTGCCAGCTCACCACCGGAGTTAAGCCCTGGAAACACCATATATTTT
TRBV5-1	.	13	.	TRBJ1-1	CASSLDRTVEAFF	TGCGCCAGCAGCTTGGATAGGACAGTTGAAGCTTTCTTT
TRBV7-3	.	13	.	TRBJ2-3	CASSANPPDTQYF	TGTGCCAGCAGCGCTAACCCACCAGATACGCAGTATTTT
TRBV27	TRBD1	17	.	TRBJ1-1	CASSVGTGGAEGTEAFF	TGTGCCAGCAGTGTGGGGACAGGGGGCGCCGAGGGGACTGAAGCTTTCTTT
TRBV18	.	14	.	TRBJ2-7	CASSPASEYYEQYF	TGTGCCAGCTCACCAGCTAGCGAATACTACGAGCAGTACTTC
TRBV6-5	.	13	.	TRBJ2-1	CARSTRHYNEQFF	TGTGCCAGATCGACTAGACACTACAATGAGCAGTTCTTC
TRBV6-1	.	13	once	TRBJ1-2	CASSEQGKYGYTF	TGTGCCAGCAGTGAACAGGGGAAGTATGGCTACACCTTC
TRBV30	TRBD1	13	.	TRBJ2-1	CAWGQGMYNEQFF	TGTGCCTGGGGACAGGGGATGTACAATGAGCAGTTCTTC
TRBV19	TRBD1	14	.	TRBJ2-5	CASSVDRGFETQYF	TGTGCCAGTAGTGTCGACAGGGGATTCGAGACCCAGTACTTC
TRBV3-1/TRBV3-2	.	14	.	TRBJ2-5	CASSQDRLVRTQYF	TGTGCCAGCAGCCAAGATAGACTAGTAAGGACCCAGTACTTC
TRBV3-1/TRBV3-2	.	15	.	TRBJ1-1	CASSQGAYVGTEAFF	TGTGCCAGCAGCCAAGGGGCCTATGTCGGCACTGAAGCTTTCTTT
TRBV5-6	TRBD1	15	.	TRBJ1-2	CASSSPGQLNYGYTF	TGTGCCAGCAGCTCTCCGGGACAGCTTAACTATGGCTACACCTTC
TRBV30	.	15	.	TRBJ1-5	CAWSGEGFGNQPQHF	TGTGCCTGGAGTGGTGAGGGATTTGGCAATCAGCCCCAGCATTTT
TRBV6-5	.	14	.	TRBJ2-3	CASSTGHRTDTQYF	TGTGCCAGCAGTACGGGACACCGCACAGATACGCAGTATTTT
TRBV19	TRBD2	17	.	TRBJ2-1	CASSLTSGTSHYNEQFF	TGTGCCAGTAGTCTAACCTCCGGGACTAGCCACTACAATGAGCAGTTCTTC
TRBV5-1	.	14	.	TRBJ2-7	CASSLAQTGYEQYF	TGCGCCAGCAGCTTGGCACAGACAGGTTACGAGCAGTACTTC
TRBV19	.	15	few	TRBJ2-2	CASSSQGDEAGELFF	TGTGCCAGTAGTAGTCAGGGTGATGAGGCCGGGGAGCTGTTTTTT
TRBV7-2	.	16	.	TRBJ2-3	CASSLFLSLIGDTQYF	TGTGCCAGCAGCTTGTTTTTAAGCCTCATTGGAGATACGCAGTATTTT
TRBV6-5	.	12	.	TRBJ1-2	CASRGQNYGYTF	TGTGCCAGCAGGGGCCAGAACTATGGCTACACCTTC
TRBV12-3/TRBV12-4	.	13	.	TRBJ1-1	CASSPQAAGGAFF	TGTGCCAGCAGCCCTCAGGCGGCGGGGGGAGCTTTCTTT
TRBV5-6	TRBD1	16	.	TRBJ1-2	CASSVGQGVGNYGYTF	TGTGCCAGCAGCGTTGGACAGGGGGTCGGTAACTATGGCTACACCTTC
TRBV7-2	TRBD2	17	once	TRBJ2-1	CASARTGSGGAGVEQFF	TGTGCCAGCGCCCGGACGGGGAGCGGGGGGGCGGGCGTTGAGCAGTTCTTC
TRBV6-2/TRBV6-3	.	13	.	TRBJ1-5	CASSYSSDQPQHF	TGTGCCAGCAGTTACTCATCGGATCAGCCCCAGCATTTT
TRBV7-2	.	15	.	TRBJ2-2	CASSISGLSTGELFF	TGTGCCAGCAGCATTTCGGGACTTTCAACCGGGGAGCTGTTTTTT
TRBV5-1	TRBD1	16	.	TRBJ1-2	CASSSRDRGANYGYTF	TGCGCCAGCAGCTCCCGGGACAGGGGAGCTAACTATGGCTACACCTTC
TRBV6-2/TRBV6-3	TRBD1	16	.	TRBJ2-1	CASSRDRGWESGEQFF	TGTGCCAGCAGCAGGGACAGGGGATGGGAATCAGGTGAGCAGTTCTTC
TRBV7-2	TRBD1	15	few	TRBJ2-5	CASSFQQGPQETQYF	TGTGCCAGCAGTTTCCAACAGGGGCCACAAGAGACCCAGTACTTC
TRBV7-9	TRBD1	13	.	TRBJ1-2	CASRPDRDGGYTF	TGTGCCAGCAGACCGGACAGGGACGGTGGCTACACCTTC
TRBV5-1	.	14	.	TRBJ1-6	CASSLPGGDSPLHF	TGCGCCAGCAGCTTACCCGGGGGGGATTCACCCCTCCACTTT
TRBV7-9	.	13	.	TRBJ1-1	CASSVDGGTEAFF	TGTGCCAGCAGCGTTGACGGAGGCACTGAAGCTTTCTTT
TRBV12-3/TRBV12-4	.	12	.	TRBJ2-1	CASSFSSGEQFF	TGTGCCAGCAGTTTTTCCTCCGGTGAGCAGTTCTTC
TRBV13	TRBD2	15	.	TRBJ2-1	CASSLGGVTYNEQFF	TGTGCCAGCAGCTTGGGGGGGGTCACCTACAATGAGCAGTTCTTC
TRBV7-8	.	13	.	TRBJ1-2	CASSLGRVDGYTF	TGTGCCAGCAGCTTAGGCAGGGTGGATGGCTACACCTTC
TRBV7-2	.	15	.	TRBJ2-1	CASSLAARSYNEQFF	TGTGCCAGCAGCTTAGCGGCCAGGTCCTACAATGAGCAGTTCTTC
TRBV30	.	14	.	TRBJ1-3	CAWSDWSRGDTIYF	TGTGCCTGGAGTGATTGGTCGCGGGGGGACACCATATATTTT